Listed here is a single TCR beta chain. Its specificity is not known. This sample was included in a study of post-analysis software for immune sequencing data. Study-wide context: The disease courses covered relapsing-remitting, secondary progressive and progressive-relapsing multiple sclerosis.

Study-wide points: Relative to controls, patients with multiple sclerosis showed significantly lower normalized Chao1 diversity. Compared with controls, patients had more of roughly 5 TRBV segments, including TRBV5-6, TRBV5-1 and TRBV20-1.

Prepared TCR beta cDNA libraries contained unique molecular identifiers. Input populations of roughly 1 to 11 million T cells gave rise to some 500,000 cDNA molecules. From the PCR reads, TCRdb called clonotypes with MiXCR, one entry per CDR3 protein. In the table there are approximately 630,000 distinct CDR3 sequences, roughly three fifths of which are singletons. Deletions cut 2 bases from V and 3 bases from J, with 7 bases between. The CDR3 runs 13 residues. CDR1 and CDR2 (germline): WSHSY, SAAADI. The V gene is TRBV10-2, the J gene TRBJ2-5; TRBD2 is a possible D gene (6 bases). The receptor was derived from a girl aged 2-10 years with multiple sclerosis. The sequenced sample consisted of blood. This CDR3 reads CASSEIAEETQYF. DNA of the CDR3: TGCGCCAGCAGTGAGATAGCGGAAGAGACCCAGTACTTC.